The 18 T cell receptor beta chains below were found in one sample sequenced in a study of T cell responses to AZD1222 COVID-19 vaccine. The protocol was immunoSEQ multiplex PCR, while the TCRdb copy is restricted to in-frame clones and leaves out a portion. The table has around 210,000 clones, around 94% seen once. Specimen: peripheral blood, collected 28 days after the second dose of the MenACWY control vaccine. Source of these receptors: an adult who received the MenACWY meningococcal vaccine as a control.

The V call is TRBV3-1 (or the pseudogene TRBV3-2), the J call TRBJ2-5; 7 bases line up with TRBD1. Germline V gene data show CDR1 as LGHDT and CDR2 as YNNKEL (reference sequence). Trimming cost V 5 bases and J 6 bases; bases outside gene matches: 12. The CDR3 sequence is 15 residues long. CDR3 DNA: TGTGCCAGCAGCTCCAACCGGGACAGCGGACAGACCCAGTACTTC. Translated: CASSSNRDSGQTQYF.

CDR3 nucleotides: TGTGCCAGCAGTTTATCACAGGCCTCAACTAATGAAAAACTGTTTTTT. Translating it yields CASSLSQASTNEKLFF. The genes are TRBV27 and TRBJ1-4, with D possibly being TRBD1 (5 bases). The CDR3 extends over 16 amino acids. Trimming cost V 0 bases and J 0 bases, with 8 bases left between them. The germline V gene encodes CDR1 MNHEY and CDR2 SMNVEV (reference sequence).

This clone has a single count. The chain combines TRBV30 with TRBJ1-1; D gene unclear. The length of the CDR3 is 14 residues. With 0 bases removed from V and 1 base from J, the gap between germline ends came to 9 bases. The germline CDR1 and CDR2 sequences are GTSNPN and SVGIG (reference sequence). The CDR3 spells CAWSVGGPNTEAFF. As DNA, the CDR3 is TGTGCCTGGAGTGTAGGCGGTCCGAACACTGAAGCTTTCTTT.

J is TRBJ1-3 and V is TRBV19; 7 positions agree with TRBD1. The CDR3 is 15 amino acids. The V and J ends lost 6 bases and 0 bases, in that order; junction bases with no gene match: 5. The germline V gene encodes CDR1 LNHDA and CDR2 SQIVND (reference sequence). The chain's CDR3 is CASSATGVSGNTIYF. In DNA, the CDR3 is TGTGCCAGTAGCGCTACAGGGGTCTCTGGAAACACCATATATTTT. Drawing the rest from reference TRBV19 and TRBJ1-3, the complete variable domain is DGGITQSPKYLFRKEGQNVTLSCEQNLNHDAMYWYRQDPGQGLRLIYYSQIVNDFQKGDIAEGYSVSREKKESFPLTVTSAQKNPTAFYLCASSATGVSGNTIYFGEGSWLTVV.

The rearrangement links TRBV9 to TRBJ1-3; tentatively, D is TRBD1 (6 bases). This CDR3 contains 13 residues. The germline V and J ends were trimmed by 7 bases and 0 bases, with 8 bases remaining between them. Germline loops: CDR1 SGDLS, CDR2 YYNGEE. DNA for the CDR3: TGTGCCAGCGGGGACATCTCTGGAAACACCATATATTTT. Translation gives CASGDISGNTIYF. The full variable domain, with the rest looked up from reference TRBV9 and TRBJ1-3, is DSGVTQTPKHLITATGQRVTLRCSPRSGDLSVYWYQQSLDQGLQFLIQYYNGEERAKGNILERFSAQQFPDLHSELNLSSLELGDSALYFCASGDISGNTIYFGEGSWLTVV.

As DNA, the CDR3 is TGTGCCAGCAGTTACTCTCGGGGATCCGGAAACACCATATATTTT. It specifies CASSYSRGSGNTIYF. V and J are TRBV6-5 and TRBJ1-3; no reliable D call. V gave up 0 bases and J gave up 4 bases, with 10 bases separating them. Germline V gene data show CDR1 as MNHEY and CDR2 as SVGAGI. The CDR3 is 15 amino acids.

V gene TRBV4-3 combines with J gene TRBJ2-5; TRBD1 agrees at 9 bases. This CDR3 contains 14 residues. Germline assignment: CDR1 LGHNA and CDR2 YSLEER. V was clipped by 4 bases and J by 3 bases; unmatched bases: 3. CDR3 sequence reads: CASSLGTGKETQYF. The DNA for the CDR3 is TGCGCCAGCAGCCTCGGGACAGGGAAAGAGACCCAGTACTTC.

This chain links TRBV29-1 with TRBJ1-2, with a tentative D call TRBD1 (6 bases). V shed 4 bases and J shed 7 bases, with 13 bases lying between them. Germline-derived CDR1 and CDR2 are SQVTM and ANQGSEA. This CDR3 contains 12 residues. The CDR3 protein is CSVVDRTGGYTF. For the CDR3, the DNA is TGCAGCGTTGTAGACAGGACTGGTGGCTACACCTTC.

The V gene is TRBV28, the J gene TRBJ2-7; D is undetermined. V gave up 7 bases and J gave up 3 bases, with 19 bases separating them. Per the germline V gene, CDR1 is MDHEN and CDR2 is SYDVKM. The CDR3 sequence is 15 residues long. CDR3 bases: TGTGCCAGCAATACACCACAGCGAGCCTTCTACGAGCAGTACTTC. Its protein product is CASNTPQRAFYEQYF.

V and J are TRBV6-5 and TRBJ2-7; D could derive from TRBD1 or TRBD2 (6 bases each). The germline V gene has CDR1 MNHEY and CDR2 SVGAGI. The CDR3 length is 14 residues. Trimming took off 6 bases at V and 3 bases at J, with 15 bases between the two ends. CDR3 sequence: CASRRGGSGYEQYF. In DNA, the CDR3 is TGTGCCAGCAGACGAGGGGGTAGCGGCTACGAGCAGTACTTC.

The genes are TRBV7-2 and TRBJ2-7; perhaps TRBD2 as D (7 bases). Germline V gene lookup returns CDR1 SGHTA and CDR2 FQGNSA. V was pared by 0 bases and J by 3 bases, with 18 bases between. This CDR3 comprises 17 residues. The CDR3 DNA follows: TGTGCCAGCAGCTTAGCGGCGGGGGCGGGACCTGACTACGAGCAGTACTTC. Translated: CASSLAAGAGPDYEQYF. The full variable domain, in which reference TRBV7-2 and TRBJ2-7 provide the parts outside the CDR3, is GAGVSQSPSNKVTEKGKDVELRCDPISGHTALYWYRQSLGQGLEFLIYFQGNSAPDKSGLPSDRFSAERTGGSVSTLTIQRTQQEDSAVYLCASSLAAGAGPDYEQYFGPGTRLTVT.

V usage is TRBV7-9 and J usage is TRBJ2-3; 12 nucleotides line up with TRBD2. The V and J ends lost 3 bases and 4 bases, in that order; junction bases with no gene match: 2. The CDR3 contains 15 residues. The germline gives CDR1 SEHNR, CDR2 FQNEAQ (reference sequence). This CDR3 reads CASSFLAGGPDTQYF. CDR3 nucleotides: TGTGCCAGCAGCTTCCTAGCGGGGGGGCCAGATACGCAGTATTTT.

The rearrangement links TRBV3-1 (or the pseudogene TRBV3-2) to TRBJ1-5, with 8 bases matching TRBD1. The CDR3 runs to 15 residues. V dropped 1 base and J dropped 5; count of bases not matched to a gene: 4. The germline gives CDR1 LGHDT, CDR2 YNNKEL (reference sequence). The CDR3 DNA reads TGTGCCAGCAGCCAAGGGACAGGGTATCATCAGCCCCAGCATTTT. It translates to CASSQGTGYHQPQHF.

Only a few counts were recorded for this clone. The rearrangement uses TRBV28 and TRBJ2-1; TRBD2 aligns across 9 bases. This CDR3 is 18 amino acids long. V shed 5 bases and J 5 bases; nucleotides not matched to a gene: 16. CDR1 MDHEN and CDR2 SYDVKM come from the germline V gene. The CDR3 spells CASSKLYSLAGIDNEQFF. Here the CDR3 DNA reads TGTGCCAGCAGTAAGCTTTATAGCCTAGCGGGGATTGACAATGAGCAGTTCTTC.

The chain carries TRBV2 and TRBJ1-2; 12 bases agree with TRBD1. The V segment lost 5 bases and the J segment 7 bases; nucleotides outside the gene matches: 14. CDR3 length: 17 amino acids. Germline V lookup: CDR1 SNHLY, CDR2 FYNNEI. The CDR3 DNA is TGTGCCAGCAGTTCTAAACCACCGGGACAGGGGGCTGGTGGCTACACCTTC. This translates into CASSSKPPGQGAGGYTF.

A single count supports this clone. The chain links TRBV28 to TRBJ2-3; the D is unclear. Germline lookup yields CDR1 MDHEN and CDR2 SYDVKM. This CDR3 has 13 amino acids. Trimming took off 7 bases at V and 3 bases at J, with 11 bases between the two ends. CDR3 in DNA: TGTGCCAGCACGGTGGGTGGAACAGATACGCAGTATTTT. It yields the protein CASTVGGTDTQYF.

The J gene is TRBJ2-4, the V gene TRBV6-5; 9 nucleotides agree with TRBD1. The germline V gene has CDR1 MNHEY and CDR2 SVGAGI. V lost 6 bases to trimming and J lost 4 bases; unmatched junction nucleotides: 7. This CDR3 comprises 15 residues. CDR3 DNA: TGTGCCAGCAGCCGAACCGGGACAGGGAAAAACATTCAGTACTTC. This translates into CASSRTGTGKNIQYF.

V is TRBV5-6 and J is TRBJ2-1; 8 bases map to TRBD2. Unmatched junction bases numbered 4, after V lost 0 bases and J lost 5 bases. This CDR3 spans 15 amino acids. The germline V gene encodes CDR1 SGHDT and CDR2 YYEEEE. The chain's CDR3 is CASSLVGSGDNEQFF. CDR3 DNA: TGTGCCAGCAGCTTGGTCGGTAGCGGGGACAATGAGCAGTTCTTC.